This record looks at one T cell receptor beta chain sequence and its context. The antigen is unknown. This sample is drawn from a study of shared clonotypes between healthy human individuals. Findings and limits, study-wide: Incomplete sequencing of sorted subsets was indicated by rarefaction despite large depth. Sequencing depth was predicted to influence how clonotypes are shared among donors.

It was at deep level that the assay was run. In replicate PCRs of sorted subsets, about 200 ng DNA, roughly 31,000 T cell genomes, was used. The data were produced by immunoSEQ multiplex PCR, yet TCRdb's version contains in-frame clones alone and is incomplete. The table includes 2 million to 2.5 million clones, approximately 95% detected once. CDR3 length: 12 residues. V shed 5 bases and J shed 6 bases, with 7 bases lying between them. Per germline, CDR1 SGHTA and CDR2 FQGTGA. Sequences were obtained from naive CD4+ T cells from PBMCs. Subset specified: CD45RA+ positively selected. This TCR was sampled from a man aged 18 to 29 in good health. Some clones in this sample may be carry-over from other donors' samples. The chain combines TRBV7-3 with TRBJ2-2, with D unclear. The CDR3 DNA reads TGTGCCAGCAGCCACGTACCCGGGGAGCTGTTTTTT. It translates to CASSHVPGELFF. Full variable domain (missing parts from reference TRBV7-3 and TRBJ2-2): GAGVSQTPSNKVTEKGKYVELRCDPISGHTALYWYRQSLGQGPEFLIYFQGTGAADDSGLPNDRFFAVRPEGSVSTLKIQRTERGDSAVYLCASSHVPGELFFGEGSRLTVL.